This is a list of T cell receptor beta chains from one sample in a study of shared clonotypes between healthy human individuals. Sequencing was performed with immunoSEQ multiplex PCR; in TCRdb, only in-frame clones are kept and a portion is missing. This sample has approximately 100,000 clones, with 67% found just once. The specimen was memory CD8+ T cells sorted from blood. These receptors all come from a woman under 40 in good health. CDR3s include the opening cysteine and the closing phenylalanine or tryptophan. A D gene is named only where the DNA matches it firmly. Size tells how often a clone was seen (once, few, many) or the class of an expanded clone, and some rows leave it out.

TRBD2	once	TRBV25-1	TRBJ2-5	CASSEQLAGVLQETQYF	TGTGCCAGCAGTGAACAGCTAGCGGGAGTCTTACAAGAGACCCAGTACTTC
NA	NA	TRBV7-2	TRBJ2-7	CASSLSGALSYEQYF	TGTGCCAGCAGCTTATCAGGGGCCCTCTCCTACGAGCAGTACTTC
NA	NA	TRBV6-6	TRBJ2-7	CASGTHTYEQYF	TGTGCCAGCGGGACACACACCTACGAGCAGTACTTC
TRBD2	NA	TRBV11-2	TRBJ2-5	CASSLGPKRDQYF	TGTGCCAGCAGCTTAGGGCCCAAGCGGGACCAGTACTTC
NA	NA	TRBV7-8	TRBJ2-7	CASSLGAGSGYEQYF	TGTGCCAGCAGCTTAGGGGCAGGTAGTGGCTACGAGCAGTACTTC
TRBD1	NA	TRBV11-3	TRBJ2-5	CASSEYGYRGEETQYF	TGTGCCAGCAGTGAATATGGGTACAGGGGAGAGGAGACCCAGTACTTC
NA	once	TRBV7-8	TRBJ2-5	CASSLPLRRGLAQYF	TGTGCCAGCAGCTTACCTTTGCGGAGGGGGCTGGCCCAGTACTTC
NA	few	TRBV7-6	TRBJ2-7	CASSLEVNYEQYF	TGTGCCAGCAGCTTAGAAGTCAACTACGAGCAGTACTTC
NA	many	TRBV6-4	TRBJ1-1	CASSDLDSNTEAFF	TGTGCCAGCAGTGACTTGGACTCCAACACTGAAGCTTTCTTT
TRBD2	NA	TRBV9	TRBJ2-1	CASSVGSGTSTLSSYNEQFF	TGTGCCAGCAGCGTAGGTTCGGGGACTAGCACCCTTTCCTCCTACAATGAGCAGTTCTTC
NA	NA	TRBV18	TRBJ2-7	CASSPGNSYEQYF	TGTGCCAGCTCACCGGGGAACAGCTACGAGCAGTACTTC
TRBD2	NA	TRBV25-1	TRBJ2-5	CASRSSGKETQYF	TGTGCCAGCAGATCTAGCGGGAAAGAGACCCAGTACTTC
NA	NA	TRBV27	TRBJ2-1	CASSLYPGSEQFF	TGTGCCAGCAGTTTATATCCCGGTAGTGAGCAGTTCTTC
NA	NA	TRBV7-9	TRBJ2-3	CASSPTWRGRTDTQYF	TGTGCCAGCAGCCCAACCTGGAGGGGGCGGACAGATACGCAGTATTTT
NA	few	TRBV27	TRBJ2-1	CASSTNGVSSYNEQFF	TGTGCCAGCAGTACAAATGGAGTAAGCTCCTACAATGAGCAGTTCTTC
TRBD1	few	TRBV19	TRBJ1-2	CASSPGGTGINYGYTF	TGTGCCAGTAGTCCCGGAGGGACAGGGATAAACTATGGCTACACCTTC
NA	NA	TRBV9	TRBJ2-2	CASSLIGVNTGELFF	TGTGCCAGCAGCTTGATCGGGGTGAACACCGGGGAGCTGTTTTTT
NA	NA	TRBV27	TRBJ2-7	CASSSRTDSWEQYF	TGTGCCAGCAGTTCTAGGACTGACTCCTGGGAGCAGTACTTC
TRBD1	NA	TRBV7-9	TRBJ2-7	CASSLAGTGAYEQYF	TGTGCCAGCAGCTTAGCCGGGACAGGGGCCTACGAGCAGTACTTC
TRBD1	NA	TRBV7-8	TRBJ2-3	CASTHTSPKRQGTDTQYF	TGTGCCAGCACCCACACCTCCCCGAAGCGACAGGGTACAGATACGCAGTATTTT
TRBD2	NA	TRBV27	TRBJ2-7	CASSRYLVLGGLDHDGGQYF	TGTGCCAGCAGTCGGTATCTCGTATTGGGGGGGTTGGATCATGATGGCGGGCAGTACTTC
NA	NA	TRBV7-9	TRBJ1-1	CASSQEFEAFF	TGTGCCAGCAGCCAAGAATTTGAAGCTTTCTTT
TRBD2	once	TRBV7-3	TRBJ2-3	CASSLAGGKDTQYF	TGTGCCAGCAGCTTAGCGGGAGGGAAGGATACGCAGTATTTT
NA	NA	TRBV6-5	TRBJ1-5	CASSSTGNHQPQHF	TGTGCCAGCAGTTCTACAGGGAATCATCAGCCCCAGCATTTT
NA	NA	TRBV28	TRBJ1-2	CASSLGGYYGYTF	TGTGCCAGCAGTTTAGGGGGCTACTATGGCTACACCTTC
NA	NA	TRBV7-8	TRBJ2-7	CASRRNQGPSYEQYF	TGTGCCAGCAGACGAAACCAAGGGCCCTCCTACGAGCAGTACTTC
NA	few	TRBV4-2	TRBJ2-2	CASSHLGGVGELFF	TGTGCCAGCAGCCATCTTGGCGGGGTCGGGGAGCTGTTTTTT
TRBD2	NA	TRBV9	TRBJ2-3	CASSLGGGTDTQYF	TGTGCCAGCAGCCTCGGGGGGGGCACAGATACGCAGTATTTT
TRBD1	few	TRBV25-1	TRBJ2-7	CASSGGQGTYEQYF	TGTGCCAGCAGTGGTGGACAGGGTACTTACGAGCAGTACTTC
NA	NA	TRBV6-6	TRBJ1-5	CASSSKFNQPQHF	TGTGCCAGCAGTTCAAAGTTCAATCAGCCCCAGCATTTT
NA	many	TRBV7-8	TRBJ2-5	CASSPTDGGETQYF	TGTGCCAGCAGCCCGACCGATGGGGGAGAGACCCAGTACTTC
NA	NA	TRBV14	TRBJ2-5	CASSRRLKETQYF	TGTGCCAGCAGCCGACGACTTAAAGAGACCCAGTACTTC
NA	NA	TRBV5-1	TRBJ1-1	CASSFRGSPLAEAFF	TGCGCCAGCAGCTTCCGTGGCTCTCCGTTAGCTGAAGCTTTCTTT
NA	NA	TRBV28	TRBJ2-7	CASSPSYVRGAYGQYF	TGTGCCAGCAGTCCGTCCTACGTACGCGGAGCGTATGGGCAGTACTTC
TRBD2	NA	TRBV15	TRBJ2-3	CATSIGGEWRTDTQYF	TGTGCCACCAGCATCGGGGGGGAGTGGAGGACAGATACGCAGTATTTT
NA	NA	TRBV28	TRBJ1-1	CASSRMTEAFF	TGTGCCAGCAGTCGGATGACTGAAGCTTTCTTT
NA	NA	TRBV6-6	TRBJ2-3	CASSYWDTQYF	TGTGCCAGCAGTTACTGGGATACGCAGTATTTT
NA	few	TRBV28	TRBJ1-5	CASSFEPPDGNQPQHF	TGTGCCAGCAGTTTCGAGCCGCCCGACGGCAATCAGCCCCAGCATTTT
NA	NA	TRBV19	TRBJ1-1	CASSKDLGAGVTEAFF	TGTGCCAGTAGTAAGGATTTGGGGGCAGGGGTGACTGAAGCTTTCTTT
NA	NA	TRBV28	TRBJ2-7	CASSLRGAKGDYEQYF	TGTGCCAGCAGTTTAAGGGGCGCAAAGGGGGACTACGAGCAGTACTTC
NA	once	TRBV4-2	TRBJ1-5	CASSQGRFNQPQHF	TGTGCCAGCAGCCAAGGGCGGTTCAATCAGCCCCAGCATTTT
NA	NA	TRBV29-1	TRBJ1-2	CSVEDPGGGEAF	TGCAGCGTTGAAGATCCCGGAGGGGGGGAGGCCTTC
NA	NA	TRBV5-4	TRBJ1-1	CASSLPPHWTEAFF	TGTGCCAGCAGCTTGCCGCCGCACTGGACTGAAGCTTTCTTT
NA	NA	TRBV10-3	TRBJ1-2	CAIRTDPCGYTF	TGTGCCATCAGGACGGATCCTTGTGGCTACACCTTC
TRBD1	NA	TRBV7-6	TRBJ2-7	CASSLGDSYEQYF	TGTGCCAGCAGCTTAGGGGACAGCTACGAGCAGTACTTC
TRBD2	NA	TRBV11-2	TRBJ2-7	CASSLGTSGTYEQYF	TGTGCCAGCAGCTTAGGAACTAGCGGCACCTACGAGCAGTACTTC
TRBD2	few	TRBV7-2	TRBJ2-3	CASSYSASGSGDTQYF	TGTGCCAGCAGCTACTCGGCTAGCGGGAGTGGGGATACGCAGTATTTT
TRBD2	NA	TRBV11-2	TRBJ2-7	CASSSLAEAYEQYF	TGTGCCAGCAGCTCCCTAGCGGAGGCCTACGAGCAGTACTTC
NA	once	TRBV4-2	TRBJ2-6	CASSQERSGTSGANVLTF	TGTGCCAGCAGCCAAGAGCGATCGGGTACCTCTGGGGCCAACGTCCTGACTTTC
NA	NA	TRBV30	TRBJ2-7	CACMRGGEQYF	TGTGCCTGTATGAGGGGCGGCGAGCAGTACTTC
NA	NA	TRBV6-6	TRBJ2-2	CASSLNTGELFF	TGTGCCAGCAGCTTAAACACCGGGGAGCTGTTTTTT
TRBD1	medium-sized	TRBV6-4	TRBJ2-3	CASSDGTGGTDTQYF	TGTGCCAGCAGTGACGGGACAGGGGGCACAGATACGCAGTATTTT
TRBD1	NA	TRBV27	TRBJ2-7	CASSAKSTGAHEQYF	TGTGCCAGCAGTGCGAAATCGACAGGGGCCCACGAGCAGTACTTC
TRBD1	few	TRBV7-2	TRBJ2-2	CASETGINTGELFF	TGTGCCAGTGAGACAGGGATTAACACCGGGGAGCTGTTTTTT
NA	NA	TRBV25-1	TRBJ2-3	CASSEPGHQGGTQYF	TGTGCCAGCAGTGAGCCGGGGCATCAAGGCGGTACGCAGTATTTT